The rows below give T cell receptor beta chains drawn from one sample of a study of T cells in localized non-small cell lung cancer. The assay was immunoSEQ multiplex PCR, and TCRdb's table has in-frame clones only and misses some. The table shows around 34,000 clones, with approximately 93% occurring only once. Sequencing used peripheral blood, obtained before any cancer treatment. The source is a female donor older than 55 with stage I lung adenocarcinoma. Each CDR3 is given with its conserved first and last residue. Each record gives: V gene, J gene, clone size, D gene, CDR3 protein, CDR3 DNA. D genes are given only for firm matches. Clone size is shown for a subset of rows, as once, few, many or a class of expanded clone.

TRBV6-1	TRBJ2-1	once	TRBD1	CASARTGNNEQFF	TGTGCCAGCGCCAGGACAGGAAACAATGAGCAGTTCTTC
TRBV28	TRBJ2-4	NA	NA	CASSLSQSLSKNIQYF	TGTGCCAGCAGTTTATCGCAGTCGCTGTCCAAAAACATTCAGTACTTC
TRBV9	TRBJ1-1	once	TRBD1	CASSVDSGQMNTEAFF	TGTGCCAGCAGCGTAGATTCGGGACAGATGAACACTGAAGCTTTCTTT
TRBV4-3	TRBJ1-4	NA	NA	CASSQDGYGEKLFF	TGCGCCAGCAGCCAAGATGGCTATGGGGAAAAACTGTTTTTT
TRBV4-1	TRBJ1-2	NA	NA	CASSVQPHDTVYGYTF	TGCGCCAGCAGCGTCCAACCACATGACACGGTCTATGGCTACACCTTC
TRBV5-1	TRBJ1-5	NA	NA	CASSLGGWGNQPQHF	TGCGCCAGCAGCTTGGGAGGGTGGGGCAATCAGCCCCAGCATTTT
TRBV7-9	TRBJ1-3	NA	NA	CASSLISNSGNTIYF	TGTGCCAGCAGCTTAATCTCTAACTCTGGAAACACCATATATTTT
TRBV7-9	TRBJ2-7	NA	TRBD1	CASSIGTGGYEQYF	TGTGCCAGCAGCATCGGGACAGGAGGTTACGAGCAGTACTTC
TRBV28	TRBJ1-4	NA	TRBD1	CASSSGTATNEKLFF	TGTGCCAGCAGTTCGGGGACAGCAACTAATGAAAAACTGTTTTTT
TRBV5-4	TRBJ1-2	NA	NA	CASLNLGGNYGYTF	TGTGCCAGCCTAAACTTGGGGGGGAACTATGGCTACACCTTC
TRBV10-3	TRBJ1-1	NA	TRBD1	CAISQGGNTEAFF	TGTGCCATCAGTCAGGGGGGGAACACTGAAGCTTTCTTT
TRBV7-8	TRBJ2-5	NA	TRBD2	CASSLYGTSGRQTQYF	TGTGCCAGCAGCTTGTACGGGACTAGCGGGAGGCAGACCCAGTACTTC
TRBV5-1	TRBJ2-5	NA	TRBD1	CASSSSRTGAYQETQYF	TGCGCCAGCAGCTCGAGTAGGACAGGAGCGTACCAAGAGACCCAGTACTTC
TRBV6-5	TRBJ2-3	NA	TRBD2	CAISPGGDTQYF	TGTGCCATTAGCCCGGGGGGAGATACGCAGTATTTT
TRBV9	TRBJ2-3	NA	TRBD1	CASSYLQGSRTDTQYF	TGTGCCAGCAGCTACCTACAGGGGTCCCGCACAGATACGCAGTATTTT
TRBV11-1	TRBJ2-3	NA	NA	CASSLVPSTLTDTQYF	TGTGCCAGCAGCTTAGTTCCCTCAACTCTCACAGATACGCAGTATTTT
TRBV7-9	TRBJ2-3	NA	TRBD2	CASSPGTSGSTDTQYF	TGTGCCAGCAGCCCAGGGACTAGCGGGAGCACAGATACGCAGTATTTT